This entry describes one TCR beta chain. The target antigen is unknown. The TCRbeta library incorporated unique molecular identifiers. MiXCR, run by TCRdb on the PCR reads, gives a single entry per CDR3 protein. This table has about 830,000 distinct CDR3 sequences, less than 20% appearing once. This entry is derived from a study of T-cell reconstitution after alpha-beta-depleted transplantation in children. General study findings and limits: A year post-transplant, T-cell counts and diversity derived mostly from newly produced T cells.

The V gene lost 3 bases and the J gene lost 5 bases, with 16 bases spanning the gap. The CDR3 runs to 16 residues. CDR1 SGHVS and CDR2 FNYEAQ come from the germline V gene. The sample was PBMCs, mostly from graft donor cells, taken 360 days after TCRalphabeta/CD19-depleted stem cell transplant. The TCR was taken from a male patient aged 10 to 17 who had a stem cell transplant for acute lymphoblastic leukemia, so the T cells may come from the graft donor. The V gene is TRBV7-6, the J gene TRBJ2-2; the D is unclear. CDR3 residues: CASSFRLYGATGELFF. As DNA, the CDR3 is TGTGCCAGCAGCTTCCGTCTTTACGGTGCAACCGGGGAGCTGTTTTTT.